This is a list of T cell receptor beta chains from one sample in a study of T cell responses to AZD1222 COVID-19 vaccine. Produced via immunoSEQ multiplex PCR; TCRdb's table is partial and in-frame only. The sample shows some 150,000 clones, around 90% of them seen only once. The material was peripheral blood, obtained 28 days after the second dose of the MenACWY control vaccine. These receptors were obtained from an adult who received the MenACWY meningococcal vaccine as a control. CDR3s include the opening cysteine and the closing phenylalanine or tryptophan. The D gene is left open where the match is weak. Only some rows state a clone size, as once, few, many or a class for expanded clones.

>-|TRBV4-2|TRBJ2-7|-
TGTGCCAGCAGCCAGGGCCACGAGCAGTACTTC
CASSQGHEQYF
>-|TRBV2|TRBJ1-2|-
TGTGCCAGCAGTCTAACAGGGACCTACGGCTACACCTTC
CASSLTGTYGYTF
>TRBD1|TRBV6-6|TRBJ1-4|-
TGTGCCAGCATGCTGTCAGGGGGCGGGGAAAAACTGTTTTTT
CASMLSGGGEKLFF
>TRBD2|TRBV2|TRBJ2-3|-
TGTGCCAGCAGTGATAGCGGGAGTGGTGATACGCAGTATTTT
CASSDSGSGDTQYF
>TRBD2|TRBV3-1/TRBV3-2|TRBJ2-1|-
TGTGCCAGCAGCCAAGAGCCCAGCGGGAGCTCCTACAATGAGCAGTTCTTC
CASSQEPSGSSYNEQFF
>TRBD2|TRBV3-1/TRBV3-2|TRBJ2-7|-
TGTGCCAGCAGCCGAGCGGGAGGCTACTCCTACGAGCAGTACTTC
CASSRAGGYSYEQYF
>-|TRBV28|TRBJ2-7|-
TGTGCCAGCTCCGCCGGGAGCGCTCCGAGCTCCTACGAGCAGTACTTC
CASSAGSAPSSYEQYF
>TRBD1|TRBV5-1|TRBJ1-2|-
TGCGCCAGCAGCGGGGGACAGTCTGCCTATGGCTACACCTTC
CASSGGQSAYGYTF
>-|TRBV4-3|TRBJ2-3|-
TGCGCCAGCAGCCAAGGGGGATTACTAAGCACAGATACGCAGTATTTT
CASSQGGLLSTDTQYF
>TRBD1|TRBV18|TRBJ2-2|-
TGTGCCAGCTCACCCCAGGGGGCAGACACCGGGGAGCTGTTTTTT
CASSPQGADTGELFF
>-|TRBV11-2|TRBJ2-2|-
TGTGCCAGCAGCTTCCAGGGGAGGCAAAAGACCGGGGAGCTGTTTTTT
CASSFQGRQKTGELFF
>TRBD1|TRBV19|TRBJ2-7|-
TGTGCCAGTGTCGGACAGGAAGGGGGCCACGAGCAGTACTTC
CASVGQEGGHEQYF
>-|TRBV27|TRBJ1-5|-
TGTGCCAGCAGTTTTGCAGGGGCCGGCAATCAGCCCCAGCATTTT
CASSFAGAGNQPQHF
>-|TRBV27|TRBJ1-6|-
TGTGCCAGCAGTGATCAAGGGGCCCTCCCGAATTCACCCCTCCACTTT
CASSDQGALPNSPLHF
>TRBD2|TRBV7-2|TRBJ2-1|once
TGTGCCAGCAGCGCTACCCTACTAGCGGGAGGGTACAATGAGCAGTTCTTC
CASSATLLAGGYNEQFF
>-|TRBV6-6|TRBJ1-1|-
TGTGCCAGCAGTTACAAAGGGAACACTGAAGCTTTCTTT
CASSYKGNTEAFF
>-|TRBV28|TRBJ1-2|-
TGTGCCAGCAATTCCCGGGGCGGAGGCTACACCTTC
CASNSRGGGYTF